In this sample, the clone carrying this TCR beta chain turned up once. The entry originates in a study of control samples from healthy donors and cancer patients. Germline values: CDR1 SGHVS, CDR2 FNYEAQ. V was shortened by 1 base and J by 5 bases, with 17 bases between the two germline ends. The CDR3 has 16 amino acids. Repertoires were generated with immunoSEQ multiplex PCR, while TCRdb's copy carries only in-frame clones and drops some. The top ten clones hold under 3.5% of a sample with approximately 74,000 clones, roughly 93% of them seen once. Specimen: blood. The chain is built from TRBV7-6 and TRBJ2-5; maybe TRBD2 (5 bases). This clonotype originated in a woman aged 25 to 39 in good health. The CDR3 reads CASSLGLPAGGETQYF. In DNA form, the CDR3 reads TGTGCCAGCAGCTTAGGGTTACCGGCGGGTGGGGAGACCCAGTACTTC.